A single T cell receptor beta chain is shown here with its context. Its target is not known. Trimming removed 4 bases from V and 3 bases from J, with 16 bases in between. Germline loops: CDR1 MDHEN, CDR2 SYDVKM. The CDR3 totals 15 residues. The sample belongs to a study of beta chain features in type 1 diabetes. Study-level points and caveats: Shorter TCRB CDR3s, moderately but significantly so, were found in Type 1 diabetes patients in all four CD4+ subsets.

Sequencing targeted expressed TCRB transcripts, as all isolated RNA had been reverse transcribed. Libraries were prepared by immunoSEQ multiplex PCR; TCRdb keeps only in-frame clonotypes and omits some of them. Found here are a few hundred thousand clones, roughly an eighth of them singletons; the top ten hold 0.015% to 0.02%. The chain carries TRBV28 and TRBJ2-7; tentative D call: TRBD1 (5 bases). Material for sequencing was naive CD4+ T cells from blood. The clonotype comes from a young man with type 1 diabetes. The CDR3 loop is CASSSRPTGNYEQYF. The CDR3 DNA reads as TGTGCCAGCAGTTCCCGACCAACAGGCAACTACGAGCAGTACTTC. Variable domain in full (rest from reference TRBV28 and TRBJ2-7): DVKVTQSSRYLVKRTGEKVFLECVQDMDHENMFWYRQDPGLGLRLIYFSYDVKMKEKGDIPEGYSVSREKKERFSLILESASTNQTSMYLCASSSRPTGNYEQYFGPGTRLTVT.